This TCR beta chain was recorded in a study of cytotoxic CD8 clonotypes in ibrutinib-treated CLL (dated by TCRdb to 2020 to 2023). Looking at the study overall: The cohort included roughly 15 treatment-naive and some twelve relapsed/refractory patients; some 18 were IGHV unmutated. Responses were partial in roughly 24 patients and complete in 2; after median roughly 69 months follow-up, roughly 14 stayed in remission and some twelve progressed. Samples at response were collected after a median of around twelve months of treatment, with a range of about 6 to 40 months. Samples averaged approximately 260,000 productive templates and 90,000 to 100,000 productive rearrangements. Of the 80 to 95 participants in the trial, 25 to 30 had longitudinal samples available. Cryopreserved peripheral blood mononuclear cells were obtained before treatment, at response, and at either sustained remission or disease progression. Patients were still on ibrutinib when every remission and progressive disease sample was collected. Results the study describes overall, beyond this receptor: Sustained-remission and progressing patients did not have matched sampling times, and lymph node repertoires were not examined. Public clonotypes were rare and either contracted or stayed stable during treatment, and the rise in clonality at ibrutinib response reflected the expansion of private clonotypes. At ibrutinib response clonality went up, during sustained remission it held steady, and at progression it dropped back toward baseline. Baseline clonality was found to be higher than that of age-matched healthy donors and was strongly correlated with circulating CD8+ T-cell counts.

The germline ends are 15 bases apart after V is trimmed by 5 bases and J by 2 bases. The CDR3 numbers 15 residues from cysteine through phenylalanine. Just the 45-base CDR3 DNA is kept, in frame starting at base 1. In the germline V gene, CDR1 corresponds to SGHAT and CDR2 to FQNNGV. For TCR beta library preparation, around 2.1 micrograms of genomic DNA were extracted from the cryopreserved PBMCs. Longitudinal blood samples from CLL patients on ibrutinib monotherapy were analyzed using high-throughput TCR beta sequencing. The patients took part in an open-label, single-center phase 2 trial of ibrutinib monotherapy. A MiSeq instrument was used for deep resolution sequencing, which targeted depths ranging from 1 in 1 million up to 1 in 200,000 T cells, with coverage averaging 10x for each clonotype. The immunoSEQ hsTCRB Kit was used to generate the TCR beta libraries. Per the original workflow: The data were analyzed with ImmunoSEQ Analyzer and ImmunoSEQ Data Assistant, and V, D and J gene assignments followed IMGT definitions. Clonality was computed as one minus normalized Shannon entropy of productive rearrangement frequencies, ranging from 0 to 1. Public clonotype analysis was restricted to overrepresented clonotypes comprising at least 0.05% of each patient's repertoire. Approximately 13 age-matched healthy donor repertoires from immuneACCESS served as clonality controls. TCRdb took this table from immuneACCESS and kept in-frame rearrangements with V and J called. Such tables lack part of the clones; where checked against another copy, unresolved V genes explain under half of the gap, and the rest is unexplained. V, J and clone size are taken as reported in that table, and D and trimming were inferred from the DNA itself. The sample table contains about 330,000 clones; only one count was recorded for under 70% of them. The ten largest clonotypes hold roughly 6% of the sample.

With respect to this clone: The antigen it recognizes is unknown. There are no base qualities to consult, and no much larger clone falls within one base.

The sequencing here drew on PBMCs, taken after 36 months of ibrutinib treatment. The chain links TRBV11-2 with TRBJ1-2; the best D guess is TRBD1, with 5 bases matching. The TCR was taken from a human donor with chronic lymphocytic leukemia. The CDR3: CASSHRGSANYGYTF. The DNA sequence is TGTGCCAGCAGCCACCGGGGCTCGGCCAACTATGGCTACACCTTC.